Below, 11 T cell receptor beta chains from the same sample are listed, as sequenced in a study of T cells in Graves' hyperthyroidism and ophthalmopathy. TCR beta CDR3 region amplification was performed from RNA transcripts. An initial round of RT-PCR targeting the TCR CDR3 relied on the HTBI primer set. MiXCR, run by TCRdb on the multiplex PCR reads, gives a single entry per CDR3 protein. The data contain hundreds of thousands of distinct CDR3 sequences, around 40% of them singletons. Sequencing was done on a sample of blood. These receptors all stem from a woman aged 35 to 49 with Graves' hyperthyroidism.

This clonotype has a single count. This chain uses TRBV6-1 with TRBJ2-5; a weak D match, TRBD1 (6 bases). The CDR3 is 15 residues long. CDR1 MNHNS and CDR2 SASEGT come from the germline V gene. The V and J ends lost 6 bases and 1 base respectively, with 15 bases between them. This chain's CDR3 is CASSDFTGSQETQYF. For the CDR3, the DNA is TGTGCCAGCAGCGACTTTACAGGGTCCCAAGAGACCCAGTACTTC.

The gene calls are TRBV2 and TRBJ2-3; D is perhaps TRBD1 (6 bases). CDR1 is SNHLY and CDR2 is FYNNEI in the germline V gene. The CDR3 contains 14 residues. Deletions cut 2 bases from V and 4 bases from J, with 10 bases between. For the CDR3, the DNA is TGTGCCAGCAGTGAAATCTCAGGGGCAGATACGCAGTATTTT. Encoded protein: CASSEISGADTQYF.

This clonotype has just a few counts. This chain joins TRBV7-3 and TRBJ2-7, with D perhaps being TRBD1 or TRBD2 (5 bases each). The CDR3 is 15 residues long. V lost 5 bases and J 7 bases, leaving 21 bases between the germline ends. CDR1 and CDR2 (germline): SGHTA, FQGTGA. This chain's CDR3 is CASSHGPGTAWEQYF. In DNA form, the CDR3 reads TGTGCCAGCAGCCACGGCCCGGGGACCGCCTGGGAGCAGTACTTC.

The chain links TRBV5-5 to TRBJ2-5, with D uncertain. The V gene lost 0 bases and the J gene lost 5 bases, with 11 bases spanning the gap. CDR1 SGHKS and CDR2 YYEKEE come from the germline V gene (reference sequence). This CDR3 has 14 amino acids. This chain's CDR3 is CASSLGAAPETQYF. The CDR3 DNA follows: TGTGCCAGCAGCTTGGGGGCGGCTCCGGAGACCCAGTACTTC. Full variable domain (rest looked up from reference TRBV5-5 and TRBJ2-5): DAGVTQSPTHLIKTRGQQVTLRCSPISGHKSVSWYQQVLGQGPQFIFQYYEKEERGRGNFPDRFSARQFPNYSSELNVNALLLGDSALYLCASSLGAAPETQYFGPGTRLLVL.

The chain joins TRBV19 to TRBJ2-7, with TRBD1 matching 8 bases. Germline CDR1 is LNHDA and CDR2 is SQIVND (reference sequence). The CDR3 covers 15 residues. Germline trimming cut 5 bases from V and 2 bases from J; bases unmatched to any gene: 8. The CDR3 reads CASSLRRDRTYEQYF. CDR3 DNA sequence: TGTGCCAGTAGTCTTCGACGGGACAGGACCTACGAGCAGTACTTC.

This clonotype was observed a few times. This rearrangement joins TRBV3-1 to TRBJ1-2; no firm D call. Germline assignment: CDR1 LGHDT and CDR2 YNNKEL (reference sequence). V was trimmed by 0 bases and J by 1 base, leaving 6 bases between them. The CDR3 totals 14 residues. The CDR3 DNA follows: TGTGCCAGCAGCCAAGATGACCTTAACTATGGCTACACCTTC. Protein product: CASSQDDLNYGYTF.

A remark on this clonotype: A read error is possible here, since a much larger clone lies one base away. The chain joins TRBV7-9 to TRBJ1-4; 7 nucleotides agree with TRBD1. Germline V CDR1 and CDR2: SEHNR, FQNEAQ (reference sequence). The CDR3 has 12 residues. The CDR3, as DNA: TGTGCCCGCAGCTTAGGGGGACAGCCCCTGTTTTTT. Translated: CARSLGGQPLFF.

The J gene is TRBJ1-4, the V gene TRBV11-2; a weak D match, TRBD1 (6 bases). V lost 5 bases to trimming and J lost 12 bases, with 16 bases between them. The CDR3 has 13 amino acids. CDR1 and CDR2 from the germline V gene are SGHAT and FQNNGV. The CDR3 protein is CASSQDRGAELFF. Here the CDR3 DNA reads TGTGCCAGCAGCCAAGATCGGGGGGCGGAACTGTTTTTT.

This clonotype was seen repeatedly, ten times or more. This sequence joins TRBV5-8 and TRBJ1-1; D call uncertain. CDR1 SGHTS and CDR2 YDEGEE come from the germline V gene. The length of the CDR3 is 13 residues. V was pared by 1 base and J by 6 bases, with 10 bases between. CDR3 DNA sequence: TGTGCCAGCAGCTTGCAAGGGTCGGCTGAAGCTTTCTTT. This encodes CASSLQGSAEAFF. Based on the CDR3 plus reference TRBV5-8 and TRBJ1-1, the full variable domain is EAGVTQSPTHLIKTRGQQATLRCSPISGHTSVYWYQQALGLGLQFLLWYDEGEERNRGNFPPRFSGRQFPNYSSELNVNALELEDSALYLCASSLQGSAEAFFGQGTRLTVV.

This clonotype has ten or more counts. The V call is TRBV20-1, the J call TRBJ2-7; unclear D gene. Germline V gene lookup returns CDR1 DFQATT and CDR2 SNEGSKA (reference sequence). Trimming took off 6 bases at V and 4 bases at J, with 10 bases between the two ends. The CDR3 length is 11 residues. CDR3 sequence reads: CSAPTQYEQYF. CDR3 bases: TGCAGTGCGCCGACACAGTACGAGCAGTACTTC.

The chain is built from TRBV10-3 and TRBJ2-5, with D maybe TRBD2 (5 bases). Germline CDR1 reads ENHRY; CDR2 reads SYGVKD. The V gene lost 6 bases and the J gene lost 5 bases, with 19 bases spanning the gap. The CDR3 runs to 15 residues. The CDR3 here is CAISSSSERAETQYF. CDR3 coding DNA: TGTGCCATCAGCTCTAGCAGCGAGAGGGCTGAGACCCAGTACTTC.